Shown below are 27 T cell receptor beta chains from a single sample sequenced in a study of T-cell reconstitution after alpha-beta-depleted transplantation in children. The authors prepared the TCRbeta library with unique molecular identifiers. TCRdb re-analysed the PCR reads in MiXCR, keeping a single row per CDR3 protein. This sample has about 200,000 distinct CDR3 sequences, with approximately 15% found just once. The specimen comprised PBMCs from the stem cell graft donor, sampled from the stem cell graft. The receptors derive from a human donor who donated a stem cell graft to a child with acute lymphoblastic leukemia.

This clonotype was counted many times. The chain links TRBV9 to TRBJ2-2; 7 positions agree with TRBD1. The V and J ends lost 5 bases and 1 base, in that order; junction bases with no gene match: 5. Germline lookup yields CDR1 SGDLS and CDR2 YYNGEE. This CDR3 is built from 15 residues. CDR3 residues: CASRAGTVNTGELFF. The CDR3 nucleotides are TGTGCCAGCAGGGCCGGGACAGTGAACACCGGGGAGCTGTTTTTT.

This CDR3 reads CSARVGSNSNYGYTF. As DNA, the CDR3 is TGCAGTGCTAGAGTCGGGAGCAACTCTAACTATGGCTACACCTTC. The chain recombines TRBV20-1 with TRBJ1-2; D ambiguous. The CDR3 is 15 amino acids. Per germline, CDR1 DFQATT and CDR2 SNEGSKA (reference sequence). V lost 1 base and J 0 bases, leaving 12 bases between the germline ends.

This clonotype has a count of ten or more. The rearrangement links TRBV2 to TRBJ1-1; D remains unclear. Germline CDR1 is SNHLY and CDR2 is FYNNEI. This CDR3 is built from 14 residues. Trimming cost V 1 base and J 5 bases, with 11 bases left between them. Here the CDR3 DNA reads TGTGCCAGCAGTGAAGGTCCGGGGAGGACTGAAGCTTTCTTT. Protein sequence: CASSEGPGRTEAFF.

The chain uses TRBV4-2 and TRBJ2-5; D is perhaps TRBD2 (6 bases). Trimming shortened V by 4 bases and J by 1 base, and 10 bases separated the two germline ends. Per germline, CDR1 LGHNA and CDR2 YNFKEQ. The CDR3 sequence is 14 residues long. This CDR3 is CASSPELAQETQYF. As DNA, the CDR3 is TGTGCCAGCAGCCCCGAACTAGCCCAAGAGACCCAGTACTTC.

At least ten counts were recorded for this clonotype. The chain combines TRBV12-3 or TRBV12-4 with TRBJ1-1; 7 positions agree with TRBD1. The CDR3 totals 15 residues. Unmatched junction bases numbered 11, after V lost 3 bases and J lost 7 bases. CDR3 nucleotide sequence: TGTGCCAGCAGTTTGAGGTCACAGGGGATATTTGAAGCTTTCTTT. This codes for CASSLRSQGIFEAFF.

V and J are TRBV5-5 and TRBJ2-7; TRBD1 aligns across 8 bases. The CDR3 length is 16 residues. V shed 4 bases and J 3 bases; nucleotides not matched to a gene: 12. From germline, CDR1 is SGHKS and CDR2 YYEKEE (reference sequence). This chain's CDR3 is CASSPGQGALIYEQYF. For the CDR3, the DNA is TGTGCCAGCAGCCCTGGCCAGGGGGCCCTCATCTACGAGCAGTACTTC.

This clonotype was seen a few times. J is TRBJ1-1 and V is TRBV10-3; no reliable D call. The CDR3 has 13 residues. V lost 7 bases to trimming and J lost 5 bases, with 14 bases between them. CDR1 is ENHRY, CDR2 SYGVKD, per germline. CDR3 amino acids: CAIMGFGETEAFF. DNA for the CDR3: TGTGCCATCATGGGGTTCGGGGAAACTGAAGCTTTCTTT.

This clonotype has ten or more counts. The chain recombines TRBV6-4 with TRBJ2-1; 10 bases fit TRBD1. CDR1 and CDR2 (germline): MRHNA, SNTAGT. The trim removed 3 bases at V and 6 bases at J, leaving 2 bases unmatched. This CDR3 has 14 amino acids. Here the CDR3 reads CASSDRTGGNEQFF. The CDR3 region has the DNA TGTGCCAGCAGTGATCGGACAGGGGGCAATGAGCAGTTCTTC.

The chain is built from TRBV12-3 or TRBV12-4 and TRBJ2-7; D unresolved. The V end was cut by 1 base, the J end by 1 base, with 8 bases between. The CDR3 runs 14 residues. CDR3 sequence: CASSLDPASYEQYF. The CDR3 DNA sequence: TGTGCCAGCAGTTTAGACCCAGCGTCCTACGAGCAGTACTTC.

This clonotype was observed many times. This CDR3 reads CASSLSSGRSDEQYF. CDR3 in DNA: TGCGCCAGCAGCTTGTCATCCGGGAGGAGCGACGAGCAGTACTTC. This chain connects TRBV5-1 to TRBJ2-7, with 7 bases lining up with TRBD2. Trimming cost V 1 base and J 5 bases; bases outside gene matches: 9. The CDR3 has 15 amino acids. Germline CDR1 and CDR2: SGHRS and YFSETQ.

The chain employs TRBV7-2 and TRBJ2-1; D remains unclear. Looked up from germline, CDR1 is SGHTA and CDR2 is FQGNSA. This CDR3 region has 12 residues. V lost 3 bases and J lost 10, with 10 bases in between. The CDR3, as DNA: TGTGCCAGCAGCTTGATCGTAGGAGAGCAGTTCTTC. It yields the protein CASSLIVGEQFF. Complete variable domain (other parts from reference TRBV7-2 and TRBJ2-1): GAGVSQSPSNKVTEKGKDVELRCDPISGHTALYWYRQSLGQGLEFLIYFQGNSAPDKSGLPSDRFSAERTGGSVSTLTIQRTQQEDSAVYLCASSLIVGEQFFGPGTRLTVL.

This clonotype appeared many times. The genes are TRBV5-1 and TRBJ2-7; 8 bases agree with TRBD1. The CDR3 length is 16 residues. J gave up 7 bases and V 0 bases, and 12 bases lay outside the gene matches. In germline, CDR1 is SGHRS, CDR2 YFSETQ. The CDR3 region is CASSLASWTGRMEQYF. The CDR3 DNA reads TGCGCCAGCAGCTTGGCGAGCTGGACAGGGCGGATGGAGCAGTACTTC.

At least ten counts were recorded for this clonotype. The rearrangement uses TRBV12-3 or TRBV12-4 and TRBJ1-6; possibly TRBD1 for D (5 bases). Deletions cut 5 bases from V and 10 bases from J, with 24 bases between. This CDR3 is 17 amino acids long. The CDR3 spells CASSPLIRDVRESPLHF. In DNA, the CDR3 is TGTGCCAGCAGTCCTCTCATTCGGGACGTCCGAGAGTCACCCCTCCACTTT.

This clonotype was seen ten or more times. CDR3 in DNA: TGTGCCAGCAGTTTCTCGGCAGGGGCCCCCAATCAGCCCCAGCATTTT. Encoded protein: CASSFSAGAPNQPQHF. V usage is TRBV12-3 or TRBV12-4 and J usage is TRBJ1-5; D is perhaps TRBD1 (6 bases). Trimming cost V 3 bases and J 3 bases, with 15 bases left between them. This CDR3 region has 16 residues.

This clonotype was seen a single time. At one of its ends the junction is not consistent with the germline gene, which may arise from a read error. The rearrangement uses TRBV3-1 and TRBJ1-5; 8 bases line up with TRBD1. The germline CDR1 and CDR2 sequences are LGHDT and YNNKEL (reference sequence). This CDR3 contains 19 residues. CDR3 loop: CTSSLFEGTGTYSNQPQHF. CDR3 sequence (DNA): TGTACCAGCAGTCTATTTGAAGGGACAGGCACATATAGCAATCAGCCCCAGCATTTT.

This clonotype was seen only a few times. This chain links TRBV12-3 or TRBV12-4 with TRBJ2-1; TRBD2 might be the D (6 bases). The CDR3 loop spans 11 amino acids. The V gene lost 6 bases and the J gene lost 8 bases, with 8 bases spanning the gap. The CDR3 is CASSQRDEQFF. The CDR3 DNA follows: TGTGCCAGCAGCCAGCGGGATGAGCAGTTCTTC.

This clonotype was seen ten or more times. This chain uses TRBV29-1 with TRBJ2-7, with 11 positions matching TRBD1. CDR3 length: 15 residues. From germline, CDR1 is SQVTM and CDR2 ANQGSEA. The V and J ends lost 6 bases and 4 bases, in that order; junction bases with no gene match: 11. The CDR3 spells CSVEGQGESPYEQYF. The CDR3, as DNA: TGCAGCGTGGAGGGACAGGGGGAGTCCCCTTACGAGCAGTACTTC.

This clonotype was observed many times. The chain recombines TRBV7-8 with TRBJ2-1; 12 positions agree with TRBD2. The CDR3 spans 15 residues. CDR1 and CDR2 from the germline V gene are SGHVS and FQNEAQ. V was clipped by 4 bases and J by 8 bases; unmatched bases: 6. CDR3 protein: CASSSRTSGADEQFF. The CDR3 DNA reads as TGTGCCAGCAGCTCCCGGACTAGCGGGGCAGATGAGCAGTTCTTC.

This clonotype was seen once. V and J are TRBV11-2 and TRBJ2-7; no reliable D call. Germline CDR1 and CDR2: SGHAT and FQNNGV. The V end lost 5 bases, the J end lost 0 bases, and 8 bases lay between the germline ends. The CDR3 is 13 amino acids. CDR3 nucleotides: TGTGCCAGCAGCCCGTACAGCTCCTACGAGCAGTACTTC. Its protein is CASSPYSSYEQYF.

This clonotype was counted many times. The chain has TRBV20-1 and TRBJ2-3; 9 positions agree with TRBD2. In germline, CDR1 is DFQATT, CDR2 SNEGSKA (reference sequence). The junction had 9 bases not matched to a gene; V was cut back by 5 bases and J by 3 bases. The CDR3 totals 15 residues. This CDR3 is CSAVVAGEGTDTQYF. As DNA, the CDR3 is TGCAGTGCTGTTGTAGCGGGAGAGGGAACAGATACGCAGTATTTT.

This clonotype was counted a few times. The chain recombines TRBV2 with TRBJ1-3; D remains ambiguous. The CDR3 contains 13 residues. The germline gives CDR1 SNHLY, CDR2 FYNNEI. Trimming took off 4 bases at V and 0 bases at J, with 4 bases between the two ends. The CDR3 DNA sequence: TGTGCCAGCAGTGGGTTCTCTGGAAACACCATATATTTT. As protein: CASSGFSGNTIYF.

This chain links TRBV7-6 with TRBJ2-4, with D hard to call. CDR1 is SGHVS, CDR2 FNYEAQ, per germline. The CDR3 contains 13 residues. V was shortened by 0 bases and J by 3 bases, with 3 bases between the two germline ends. CDR3 nucleotide sequence: TGTGCCAGCAGCTTAGCGCTCAAAAACATTCAGTACTTC. Encoded protein: CASSLALKNIQYF.

This clonotype has at least ten counts. V usage is TRBV12-3 or TRBV12-4 and J usage is TRBJ1-5; TRBD1 matches 7 bases. CDR3 length: 17 residues. J lost 2 bases, V lost 10 bases, and 17 bases had no gene match. Here the CDR3 reads CANRQGRRVEGNQPQHF. The CDR3 DNA follows: TGTGCCAACAGACAGGGACGGAGGGTAGAAGGCAATCAGCCCCAGCATTTT.

This clonotype has ten or more counts. V and J are TRBV11-2 and TRBJ2-2; D perhaps matches TRBD2 (6 bases). V dropped 3 bases and J dropped 2 bases, with 10 bases sitting between them. The CDR3 loop spans 15 amino acids. Germline V gives CDR1 SGHAT, CDR2 FQNNGV. DNA of the CDR3: TGTGCCAGCAGCTTCCTAGCGTCTAACACCGGGGAGCTGTTTTTT. Its protein product is CASSFLASNTGELFF.

This clonotype appeared a single time. A much more abundant neighbour one base away suggests this may be a read error. Lacking the conserved final phenylalanine or tryptophan, this CDR3 likely reflects a read error. The chain employs TRBV7-2 and TRBJ1-1; TRBD1 agrees at 7 bases. This CDR3 comprises 15 residues. V gave up 5 bases and J gave up 7 bases; unmatched junction bases: 13. Germline CDR1 and CDR2: SGHTA and FQGNSA. CDR3 amino acids: CASSRVGTEVNEAFL. As DNA, the CDR3 is TGTGCCAGCAGCCGCGTGGGGACAGAAGTTAATGAAGCTTTCTTG.

This clonotype was seen only a few times. The V gene is TRBV3-1, the J gene TRBJ2-5; 8 bases agree with TRBD2. CDR3 length: 16 residues. Germline-derived CDR1 and CDR2 are LGHDT and YNNKEL (reference sequence). Trimming took 0 bases from V and 6 from J; bases not matched to a gene: 9. CDR3 amino acids: CASSQDVGRAFQTQYF. The CDR3 DNA follows: TGTGCCAGCAGCCAAGATGTCGGGAGGGCCTTCCAGACCCAGTACTTC.

In this sample, this clonotype turned up a few times. The V call is TRBV27, the J call TRBJ2-1; TRBD1 or TRBD2 may be the D gene (5 bases each). The CDR3 runs 19 residues. CDR1 is MNHEY and CDR2 is SMNVEV in the germline V gene (reference sequence). V dropped 0 bases and J dropped 5 bases, with 23 bases sitting between them. CDR3 nucleotides: TGTGCCAGCAGTTTATCGACGGGGACCTACGTAGTTGGCCACAATGAGCAGTTCTTC. Its translation: CASSLSTGTYVVGHNEQFF.